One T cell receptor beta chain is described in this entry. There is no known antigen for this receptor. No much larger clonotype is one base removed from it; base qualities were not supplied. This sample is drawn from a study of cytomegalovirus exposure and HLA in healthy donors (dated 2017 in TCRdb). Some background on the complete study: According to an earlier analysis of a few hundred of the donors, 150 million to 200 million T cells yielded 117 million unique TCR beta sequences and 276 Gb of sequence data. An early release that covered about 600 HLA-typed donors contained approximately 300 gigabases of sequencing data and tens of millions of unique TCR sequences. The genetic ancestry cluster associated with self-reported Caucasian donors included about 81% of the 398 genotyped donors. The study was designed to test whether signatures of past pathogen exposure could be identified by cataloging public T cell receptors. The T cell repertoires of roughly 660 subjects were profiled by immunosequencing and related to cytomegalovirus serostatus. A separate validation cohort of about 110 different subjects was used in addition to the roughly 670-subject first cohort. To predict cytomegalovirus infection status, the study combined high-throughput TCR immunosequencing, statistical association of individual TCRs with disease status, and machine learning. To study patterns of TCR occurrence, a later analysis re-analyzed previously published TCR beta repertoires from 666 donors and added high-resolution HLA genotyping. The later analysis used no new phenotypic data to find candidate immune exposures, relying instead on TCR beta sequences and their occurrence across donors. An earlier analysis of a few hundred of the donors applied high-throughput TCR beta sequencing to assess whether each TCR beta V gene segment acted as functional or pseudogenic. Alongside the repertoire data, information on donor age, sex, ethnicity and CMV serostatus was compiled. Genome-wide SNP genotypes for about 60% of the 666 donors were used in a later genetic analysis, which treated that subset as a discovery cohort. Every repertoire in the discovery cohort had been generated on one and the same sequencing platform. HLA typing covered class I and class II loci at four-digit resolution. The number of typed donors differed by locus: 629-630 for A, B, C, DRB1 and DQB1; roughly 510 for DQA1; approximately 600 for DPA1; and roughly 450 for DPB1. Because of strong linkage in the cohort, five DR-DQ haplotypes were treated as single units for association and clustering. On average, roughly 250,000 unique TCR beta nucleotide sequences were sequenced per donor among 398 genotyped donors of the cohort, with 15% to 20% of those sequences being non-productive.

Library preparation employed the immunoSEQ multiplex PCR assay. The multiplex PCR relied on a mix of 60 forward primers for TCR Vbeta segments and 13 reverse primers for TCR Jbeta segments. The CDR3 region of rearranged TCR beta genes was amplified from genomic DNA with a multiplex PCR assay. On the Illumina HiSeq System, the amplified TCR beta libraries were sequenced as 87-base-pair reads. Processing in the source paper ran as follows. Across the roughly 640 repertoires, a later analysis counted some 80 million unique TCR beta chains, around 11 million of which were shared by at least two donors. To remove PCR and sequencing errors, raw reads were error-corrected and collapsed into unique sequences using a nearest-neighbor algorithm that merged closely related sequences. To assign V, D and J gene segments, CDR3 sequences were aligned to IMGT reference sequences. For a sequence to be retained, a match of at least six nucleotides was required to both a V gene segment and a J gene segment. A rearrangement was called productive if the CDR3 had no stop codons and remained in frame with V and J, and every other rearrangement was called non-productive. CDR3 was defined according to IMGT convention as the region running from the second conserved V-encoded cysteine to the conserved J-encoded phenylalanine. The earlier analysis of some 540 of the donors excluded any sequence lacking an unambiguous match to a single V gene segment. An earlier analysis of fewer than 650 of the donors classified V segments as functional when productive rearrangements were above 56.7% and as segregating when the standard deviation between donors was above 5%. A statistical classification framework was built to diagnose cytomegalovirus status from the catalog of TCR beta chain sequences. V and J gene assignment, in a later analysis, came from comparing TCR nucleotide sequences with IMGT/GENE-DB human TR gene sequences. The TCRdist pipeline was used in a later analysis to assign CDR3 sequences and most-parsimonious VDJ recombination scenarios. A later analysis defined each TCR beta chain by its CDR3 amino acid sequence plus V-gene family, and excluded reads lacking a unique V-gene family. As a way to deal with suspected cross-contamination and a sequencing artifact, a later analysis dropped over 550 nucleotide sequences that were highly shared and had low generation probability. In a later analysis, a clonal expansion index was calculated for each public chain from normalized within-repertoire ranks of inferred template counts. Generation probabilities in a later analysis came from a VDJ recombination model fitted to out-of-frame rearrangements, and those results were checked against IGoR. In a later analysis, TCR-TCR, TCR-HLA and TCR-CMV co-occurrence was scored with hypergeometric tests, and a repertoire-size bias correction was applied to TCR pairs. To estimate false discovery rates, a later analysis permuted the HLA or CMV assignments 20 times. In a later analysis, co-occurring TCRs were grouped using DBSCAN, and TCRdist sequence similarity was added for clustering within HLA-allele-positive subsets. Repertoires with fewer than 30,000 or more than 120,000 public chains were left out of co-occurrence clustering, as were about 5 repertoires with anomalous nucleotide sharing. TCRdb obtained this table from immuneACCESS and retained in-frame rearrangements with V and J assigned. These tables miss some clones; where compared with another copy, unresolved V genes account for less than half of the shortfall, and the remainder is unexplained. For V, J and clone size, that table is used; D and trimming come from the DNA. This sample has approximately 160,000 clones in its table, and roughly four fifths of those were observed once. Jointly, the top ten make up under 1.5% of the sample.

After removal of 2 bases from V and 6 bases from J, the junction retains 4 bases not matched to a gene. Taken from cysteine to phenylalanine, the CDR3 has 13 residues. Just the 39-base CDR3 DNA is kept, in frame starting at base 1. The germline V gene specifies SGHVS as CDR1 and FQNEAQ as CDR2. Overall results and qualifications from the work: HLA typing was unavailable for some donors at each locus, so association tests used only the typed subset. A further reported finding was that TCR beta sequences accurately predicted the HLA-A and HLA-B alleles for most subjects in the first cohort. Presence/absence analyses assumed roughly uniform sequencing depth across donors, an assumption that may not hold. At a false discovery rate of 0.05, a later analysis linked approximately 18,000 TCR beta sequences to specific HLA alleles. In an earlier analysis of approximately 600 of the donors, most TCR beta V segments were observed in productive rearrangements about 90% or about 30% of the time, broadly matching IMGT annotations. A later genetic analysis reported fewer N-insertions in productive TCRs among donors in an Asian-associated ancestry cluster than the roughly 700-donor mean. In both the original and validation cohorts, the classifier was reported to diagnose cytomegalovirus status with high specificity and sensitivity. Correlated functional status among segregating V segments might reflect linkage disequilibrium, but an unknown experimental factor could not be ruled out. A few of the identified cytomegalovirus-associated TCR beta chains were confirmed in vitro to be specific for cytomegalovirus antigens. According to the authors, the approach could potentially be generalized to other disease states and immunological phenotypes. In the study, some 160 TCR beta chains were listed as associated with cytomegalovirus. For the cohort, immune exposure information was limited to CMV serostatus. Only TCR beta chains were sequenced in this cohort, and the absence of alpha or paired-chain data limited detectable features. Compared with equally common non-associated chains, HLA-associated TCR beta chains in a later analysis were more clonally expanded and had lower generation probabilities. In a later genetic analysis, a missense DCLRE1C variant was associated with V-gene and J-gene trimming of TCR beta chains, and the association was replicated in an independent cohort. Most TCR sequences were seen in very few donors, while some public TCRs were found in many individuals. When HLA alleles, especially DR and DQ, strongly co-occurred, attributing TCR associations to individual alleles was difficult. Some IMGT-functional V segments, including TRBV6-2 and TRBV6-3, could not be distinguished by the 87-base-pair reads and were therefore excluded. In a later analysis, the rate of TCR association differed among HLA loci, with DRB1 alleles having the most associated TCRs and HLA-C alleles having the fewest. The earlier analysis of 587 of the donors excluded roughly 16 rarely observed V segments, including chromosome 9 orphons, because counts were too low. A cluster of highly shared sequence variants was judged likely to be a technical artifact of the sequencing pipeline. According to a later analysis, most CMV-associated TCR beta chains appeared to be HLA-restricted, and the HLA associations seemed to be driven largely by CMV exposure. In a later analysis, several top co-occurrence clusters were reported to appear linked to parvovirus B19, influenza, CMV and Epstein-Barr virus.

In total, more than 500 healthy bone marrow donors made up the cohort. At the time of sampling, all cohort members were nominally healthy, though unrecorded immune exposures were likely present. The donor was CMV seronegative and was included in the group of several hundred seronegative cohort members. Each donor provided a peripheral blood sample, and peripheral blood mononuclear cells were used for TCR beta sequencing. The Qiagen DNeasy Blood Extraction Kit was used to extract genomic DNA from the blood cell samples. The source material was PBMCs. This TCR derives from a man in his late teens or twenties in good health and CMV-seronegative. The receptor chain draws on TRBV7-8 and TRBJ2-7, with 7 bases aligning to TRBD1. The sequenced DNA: TGTGCCAGCAGCTTATCACAGGGGCTCGAGCAGTACTTC. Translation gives CASSLSQGLEQYF.